This T cell receptor beta chain is from a study of cytomegalovirus exposure and HLA in healthy donors (dated 2017 in TCRdb). Some background on the complete study: An earlier analysis of more than 550 of the donors reported 250 to 300 Gb of sequence data and 117 million unique TCR beta sequences obtained from some 200 million T cells. All discovery cohort repertoires had been generated using a single sequencing platform. To predict cytomegalovirus infection status, the study brought together high-throughput TCR immunosequencing, statistical association of individual TCRs with disease status, and machine learning. The study profiled the T cell repertoires of about 720 subjects by immunosequencing and related them to cytomegalovirus serostatus. Genome-wide SNP genotypes for about 60% of the 666 donors were used in a later genetic analysis, which treated that subset as a discovery cohort. Of the 300 to 500 genotyped donors, more than 75% were placed in the genetic ancestry cluster associated with self-reported Caucasian donors. The number of donors typed differed by locus, with roughly 629-640 for A, B, C, DRB1 and DQB1, 522 for DQA1, about 610 for DPA1, and around 460 for DPB1. Donor age, sex, ethnicity and CMV serostatus were collected together with the repertoire data. On average, about 240,000 unique TCR beta nucleotide sequences were sequenced per donor among a few hundred genotyped donors of the cohort, with 15% to 20% of those sequences being non-productive. Five DR-DQ haplotypes were treated as single units for association and clustering because of strong linkage in the cohort. A later analysis re-examined previously published TCR beta repertoires from 500 to 700 donors and added high-resolution HLA genotyping to investigate patterns of TCR occurrence. A separate validation cohort of about 110 different subjects was used in addition to the roughly 670-subject first cohort. The study aimed to test whether cataloging public T cell receptors could reveal signatures of past pathogen exposure. Rather than drawing on any new phenotypic data, the later analysis identified candidate immune exposures from TCR beta sequences and the way those sequences occurred across donors. An early release that covered 500 to 800 HLA-typed donors contained around 330 gigabases of sequencing data and 75 million to 100 million unique TCR sequences. An earlier analysis of a few hundred of the donors applied high-throughput TCR beta sequencing to assess whether each TCR beta V gene segment acted as functional or pseudogenic. HLA typing covered class I and class II loci at four-digit resolution. The full study reports these points: This cohort had only TCR beta chains sequenced, and the lack of alpha or paired-chain data limited which features could be detected. When HLA alleles, especially DR and DQ, strongly co-occurred, TCR associations were difficult to assign to individual alleles. CMV serostatus was the only immune exposure information available for the cohort. Compared with equally common non-associated chains, HLA-associated TCR beta chains in a later analysis were more clonally expanded and had lower generation probabilities. Specific HLA alleles were associated with 16,951 TCR beta sequences at a false discovery rate of 0.05 in a later analysis. A further reported finding was that TCR beta sequences accurately predicted the HLA-A and HLA-B alleles for most subjects in the first cohort. In a later genetic analysis, a missense DCLRE1C variant was associated with V-gene and J-gene trimming of TCR beta chains, and the association was replicated in an independent cohort. A cluster of highly shared sequence variants was judged likely to represent a technical artifact of the sequencing pipeline. According to a later analysis, parvovirus B19, influenza, CMV and Epstein-Barr virus appeared linked to several top co-occurrence clusters. Some IMGT-functional V segments, including TRBV6-2 and TRBV6-3, could not be told apart with the 87-base-pair reads, so those segments were excluded. Because HLA typing was unavailable for some donors at each locus, only the typed subset was used in association tests. In a later analysis, the rate of TCR association differed among HLA loci, with DRB1 alleles having the most associated TCRs and HLA-C alleles having the fewest. The authors suggested that the approach could potentially be extended to other disease states and immunological phenotypes. Correlated functional status among segregating V segments might be attributable to linkage disequilibrium, but an unknown experimental factor could not be ruled out. In both the original and validation cohorts, the classifier was reported to diagnose cytomegalovirus status with high specificity and sensitivity. In a later genetic analysis, fewer N-insertions in productive TCRs were reported among donors in an Asian-associated ancestry cluster than the approximately 670-donor mean. Because counts were too low, around 17 rarely observed V segments, including chromosome 9 orphons, were left out of the earlier analysis of some 600 of the donors. In the study, 150 to 200 TCR beta chains were listed as associated with cytomegalovirus. According to a later analysis, most CMV-associated TCR beta chains appeared to be HLA-restricted, and the HLA associations seemed to be driven largely by CMV exposure. Most TCR sequences were observed very rarely across donors, whereas some public TCRs were present in many individuals. A few of the identified cytomegalovirus-associated TCR beta chains were confirmed in vitro to be specific for cytomegalovirus antigens. An earlier analysis of some 560 of the donors showed that most TCR beta V segments appeared in productive rearrangements either about 90% or about 30% of the time, which broadly matched IMGT annotations. Sequencing depth was assumed to be roughly uniform across donors in the presence/absence analyses, though that assumption may not hold.

The junction shows trimming of 6 bases on V and 1 base on J, and the gene matches do not reach 8 bases of it. Taken from cysteine to phenylalanine, the CDR3 has 15 residues. Only the CDR3 region is kept as DNA, spanning 45 bases read in frame from base 1. CDR1 and CDR2 were assigned from the germline V gene (reference sequence) as LNHDA and SQIVND. The library was prepared using the immunoSEQ multiplex PCR assay. The multiplex PCR relied on a mix of 60 forward primers for TCR Vbeta segments and 13 reverse primers for TCR Jbeta segments. The CDR3 region of rearranged TCR beta genes was amplified from genomic DNA with a multiplex PCR assay. Amplified TCR beta libraries were sequenced as 87-base-pair reads on the Illumina HiSeq System. The published analysis was carried out like this. Across the 500 to 850 repertoires, a later analysis counted 80 million or so unique TCR beta chains, approximately 12 million of which were shared by at least two donors. Raw reads were error-corrected and collapsed into unique sequences with a nearest-neighbor algorithm that merged closely related sequences to remove PCR and sequencing errors. V, D and J gene segments were assigned by aligning CDR3 sequences to IMGT reference sequences. For a sequence to be retained, a match of at least six nucleotides to both a V gene segment and a J gene segment was required. A rearrangement was called productive if the CDR3 had no stop codons and remained in frame with V and J, and every other rearrangement was called non-productive. Following IMGT convention, CDR3 was defined as the stretch from the second conserved V-encoded cysteine up to the conserved J-encoded phenylalanine. The earlier analysis of a few hundred of the donors excluded any sequence lacking an unambiguous match to a single V gene segment. An earlier analysis of several hundred of the donors classified V segments as functional when productive rearrangements were above 56.7% and as segregating when the standard deviation between donors was above 5%. A statistical classification framework was built for diagnosing cytomegalovirus status from the catalog of TCR beta chain sequences. In a later analysis, TCR nucleotide sequences were compared against IMGT/GENE-DB human TR gene sequences so that V and J genes could be assigned. Using the TCRdist pipeline, a later analysis assigned CDR3 sequences along with most-parsimonious VDJ recombination scenarios. In a later analysis, every TCR beta chain was defined by the combination of its CDR3 amino acid sequence and its V-gene family, and reads without a unique V-gene family were dropped. In a later analysis, approximately 590 highly shared, low-generation-probability nucleotide sequences were removed to address suspected cross-contamination and a sequencing artifact. In a later analysis, a clonal expansion index for each public chain was calculated from normalized within-repertoire ranks of inferred template counts. Generation probabilities in a later analysis came from a VDJ recombination model fitted to out-of-frame rearrangements, and those results were checked against IGoR. In a later analysis, TCR-TCR, TCR-HLA and TCR-CMV co-occurrence was scored with hypergeometric tests, and a repertoire-size bias correction was applied to TCR pairs. In a later analysis, false discovery rates were estimated by permuting HLA or CMV assignments 20 times. In a later analysis, co-occurring TCRs were grouped with DBSCAN, and TCRdist sequence similarity was added when clustering was performed within HLA-allele-positive subsets. Co-occurrence clustering excluded repertoires with fewer than 30,000 or more than 120,000 public chains, plus five with anomalous nucleotide sharing. The clones in this table, taken by TCRdb from immuneACCESS, are in-frame only. Not every clone is retained; where verified, under half of the shortfall comes from an unresolved V gene, and the cause of the rest is unknown. D and trimming come from the DNA, and the V and J calls and clone size come from that table. For this sample there are 140,000 to 150,000 clones; 70% to 80% appear just once. The ten top clones hold roughly 2% of the sample.

The cohort was made up of approximately 670 healthy bone marrow donors. Cohort members were all nominally healthy when sampled, although unrecorded immune exposures were likely present. The donor tested CMV seropositive and was one of the 289 seropositive cohort members. A peripheral blood sample was collected from each donor, and TCR beta sequencing was performed on peripheral blood mononuclear cells. The Qiagen DNeasy Blood Extraction Kit was used to extract genomic DNA from the blood cell samples. This clone has just one count. Its cognate antigen has yet to be identified. No base qualities exist here, and no much larger clone lies one base off it.

The clonotype was recovered from a woman between 55 and 75 years old in good health and CMV-seropositive. The rearrangement joined TRBV19 to TRBJ1-1, and TRBD1 matches 7 of the central bases. Sequencing used PBMCs. The DNA reads TGTGCCAGTAGGACAGGGAGCGGGGGGAACACTGAAGCTTTCTTT. It codes for CASRTGSGGNTEAFF.